This is a list of T cell receptor beta chains from one sample in a study of PD-L1 blockade in urothelial cancer. Clones were sequenced by immunoSEQ multiplex PCR, and TCRdb holds only the in-frame ones, with some missing. The data hold roughly 76,000 clones, with approximately 90% observed a single time. The source was PBMCs, collected around atezolizumab (anti-PD-L1) treatment. The receptor set was obtained from a woman aged 80 or over with urothelial cancer. The CDR3 runs from the conserved cysteine through the conserved F or W. The D gene is left open where the match is weak. Clone size is shown for a subset of rows, as once, few, many or a class of expanded clone.

TRBV6-1	TRBJ1-5	11	.	.	CASSEVAAQHF	TGTGCCAGCAGTGAAGTGGCGGCCCAGCATTTT
TRBV10-3	TRBJ1-1	11	.	.	CAISDGPEAFF	TGTGCCATCAGTGATGGCCCTGAAGCTTTCTTT
TRBV7-8	TRBJ1-5	17	TRBD1	.	CASSFWTGTNNNQPQHF	TGTGCCAGCAGCTTCTGGACAGGCACCAATAACAATCAGCCCCAGCATTTT
TRBV9	TRBJ2-1	15	TRBD1	.	CASSVAGQGYNEQFF	TGTGCCAGCAGCGTAGCGGGACAGGGGTACAATGAGCAGTTCTTC
TRBV6-5	TRBJ2-6	15	.	.	CASSYGRGGANVLTF	TGTGCCAGCAGTTACGGGAGAGGGGGGGCCAACGTCCTGACTTTC
TRBV19	TRBJ1-1	14	.	few	CASSPTGQNTEAFF	TGTGCCAGTAGTCCCACAGGTCAGAACACTGAAGCTTTCTTT
TRBV27	TRBJ1-1	12	TRBD1	.	CASASGTAEAFF	TGTGCCAGCGCCAGTGGGACAGCTGAAGCTTTCTTT
TRBV9	TRBJ1-3	15	TRBD1	.	CASSVEQGKGNTIYF	TGTGCCAGCAGCGTAGAACAGGGGAAAGGAAACACCATATATTTT
TRBV29-1	TRBJ2-7	12	.	few	CSVTTGIYEQYF	TGCAGCGTTACGACAGGTATCTACGAGCAGTACTTC
TRBV28	TRBJ2-2	15	TRBD2	.	CATHLSGRNTGELFF	TGTGCCACCCACCTGAGCGGGAGAAACACCGGGGAGCTGTTTTTT
TRBV5-6	TRBJ2-5	14	TRBD2	.	CASTFSGEGETQYF	TGTGCCAGTACCTTCAGCGGGGAGGGGGAGACCCAGTACTTC
TRBV18	TRBJ1-1	15	.	few	CASSPPVGASTEAFF	TGTGCCAGCTCACCACCGGTGGGGGCGTCCACTGAAGCTTTCTTT
TRBV10-3	TRBJ1-4	15	TRBD1	.	CAISPGQGAGEKLFF	TGTGCCATCAGTCCGGGACAGGGGGCAGGTGAAAAACTGTTTTTT
TRBV5-4	TRBJ1-1	17	TRBD1	.	CASSSARDRGGYTEAFF	TGTGCCAGCAGCTCAGCCCGGGACAGGGGGGGGTACACTGAAGCTTTCTTT
TRBV29-1	TRBJ1-1	12	.	.	CSVNRANTEAFF	TGCAGCGTGAACAGGGCTAACACTGAAGCTTTCTTT
TRBV6-1	TRBJ1-1	13	TRBD1	.	CASFRGPNTEAFF	TGTGCCAGCTTTAGGGGGCCAAACACTGAAGCTTTCTTT
TRBV27	TRBJ2-1	16	TRBD2	.	CASSSKTSGQGVEQFF	TGTGCCAGCAGTTCGAAGACTAGCGGCCAAGGGGTTGAGCAGTTCTTC
TRBV5-1	TRBJ2-5	15	TRBD2	.	CASSLSGRWEETQYF	TGCGCCAGCAGCTTAAGCGGGAGGTGGGAAGAGACCCAGTACTTC
TRBV27	TRBJ1-4	15	.	.	CASSLSAGKVEKLFF	TGTGCCAGCAGTTTATCGGCAGGGAAGGTTGAAAAACTGTTTTTT
TRBV28	TRBJ1-4	14	.	once	CASKKSGSREKLFF	TGTGCCAGCAAAAAATCGGGGAGTAGGGAAAAACTGTTTTTT
TRBV28	TRBJ1-4	14	TRBD1	.	CASTGTAGNEKLFF	TGTGCCAGCACAGGGACAGCCGGTAATGAAAAACTGTTTTTT
TRBV28	TRBJ2-3	16	TRBD1	.	CASSPRPGQGTDTQYF	TGTGCCAGCAGTCCAAGGCCGGGACAGGGAACAGATACGCAGTATTTT
TRBV10-1	TRBJ2-1	16	TRBD2	.	CASSEYLAGAINEQFF	TGCGCCAGCAGTGAGTATCTAGCGGGAGCTATCAATGAGCAGTTCTTC
TRBV5-1	TRBJ2-6	16	.	once	CASSFEGGGVTNVLTF	TGCGCCAGCAGCTTTGAAGGCGGAGGGGTAACCAACGTCCTGACTTTC
TRBV19	TRBJ1-4	13	TRBD1	few	CASRTGINEKLFF	TGTGCCAGTAGGACAGGGATTAATGAAAAACTGTTTTTT
TRBV7-8	TRBJ2-1	15	.	once	CASSSSSGSYNEQFF	TGTGCCAGCAGCTCGTCCAGCGGCTCCTACAATGAGCAGTTCTTC
TRBV19	TRBJ2-1	13	TRBD2	.	CASRLAGQREQFF	TGTGCCAGTAGACTAGCGGGACAGAGGGAGCAGTTCTTC
TRBV28	TRBJ2-7	14	TRBD2	.	CATGLAARSYEQYF	TGTGCCACCGGACTAGCGGCCCGCTCCTACGAGCAGTACTTC
TRBV7-2	TRBJ2-3	14	.	once	CASSPRLVLDTQYF	TGTGCCAGCAGCCCCAGACTAGTTCTCGATACGCAGTATTTT
TRBV6-5	TRBJ1-2	13	TRBD1	.	CASSPDRNYGYTF	TGTGCCAGCAGTCCGGACAGGAACTATGGCTACACCTTC
TRBV27	TRBJ1-5	14	.	.	CASSFSGGNQPQHF	TGTGCCAGCAGTTTCTCTGGAGGCAATCAGCCCCAGCATTTT
TRBV4-1	TRBJ1-1	17	.	.	CASSQRGGGGLHTEAFF	TGCGCCAGCAGCCAACGGGGAGGGGGGGGGTTGCACACTGAAGCTTTCTTT
TRBV9	TRBJ2-7	16	.	.	CASSVGPRTSSYEQYF	TGTGCCAGCAGCGTAGGTCCACGGACATCCTCCTACGAGCAGTACTTC
TRBV14	TRBJ1-1	14	.	once	CASSHNTGSAEAFF	TGTGCCAGCAGCCATAATACAGGGAGCGCTGAAGCTTTCTTT
TRBV10-1	TRBJ2-1	14	.	.	CASSDQTFYNEQFF	TGCGCCAGCAGTGACCAGACTTTTTACAATGAGCAGTTCTTC
TRBV25-1	TRBJ1-5	15	TRBD1	once	CASRAPGQGHQPQHF	TGTGCCAGCAGAGCACCGGGACAGGGTCATCAGCCCCAGCATTTT
TRBV28	TRBJ2-7	15	TRBD2	.	CASSGSGRMAYEQYF	TGTGCCAGCAGTGGGAGCGGGAGGATGGCCTACGAGCAGTACTTC
TRBV19	TRBJ1-1	14	TRBD1	.	CASRTGTVNTEAFF	TGTGCCAGTAGAACCGGGACAGTGAACACTGAAGCTTTCTTT
TRBV13	TRBJ2-7	15	TRBD2	.	CASSAGLADTYEQYF	TGTGCCAGCAGCGCCGGACTAGCGGATACCTACGAGCAGTACTTC